The 22 T cell receptor beta chains reported below all come from one sample, sequenced in a study of cytomegalovirus exposure and HLA in healthy donors. This table comes from immunoSEQ multiplex PCR, and its TCRdb copy is limited to in-frame clones, with some not included. The sample includes approximately 160,000 clones, less than 90% of them seen just once. Sequences were obtained from PBMCs. The receptors derive from a man aged 30-40 years in good health and CMV-seropositive.

The V gene is TRBV5-1, the J gene TRBJ2-5, with 8 nucleotides matching TRBD2. V lost 0 bases, J lost 3 bases, and 1 base stayed unmatched. The germline gives CDR1 SGHRS, CDR2 YFSETQ. The length of the CDR3 is 14 residues. The CDR3 loop is CASSLVLAEETQYF. The CDR3 DNA sequence: TGCGCCAGCAGCTTGGTACTAGCGGAAGAGACCCAGTACTTC.

The chain uses TRBV29-1 and TRBJ2-1, with 10 positions matching TRBD2. V gave up 3 bases and J gave up 4 bases; unmatched junction bases: 15. CDR1 and CDR2 from the germline V gene are SQVTM and ANQGSEA. This CDR3 has 18 amino acids. CDR3 region: CSVDLLLAGALNYNEQFF. As DNA, the CDR3 is TGCAGCGTTGATTTGTTGCTAGCGGGAGCACTGAATTACAATGAGCAGTTCTTC.

V and J are TRBV27 and TRBJ2-3; TRBD1 is a possible D gene (5 bases). The germline CDR1 and CDR2 sequences are MNHEY and SMNVEV (reference sequence). V was clipped by 5 bases and J by 0 bases, with 12 bases between them. CDR3 length: 15 residues. The CDR3 sequence is CASSQGASSTDTQYF. The CDR3 nucleotides are TGTGCCAGCAGTCAAGGGGCCTCTAGCACAGATACGCAGTATTTT.

This chain connects TRBV6-6 to TRBJ2-5, with a tentative D call TRBD1 (8 bases). Germline V gene data show CDR1 as MNHNY and CDR2 as SVGAGI (reference sequence). The CDR3 consists of 15 residues. The V end lost 6 bases, the J end lost 3 bases, and 17 bases lay between the germline ends. CDR3 bases: TGTGCCAGCAGGTCAGGGGGCGCGGGGGAAGAGACCCAGTACTTC. It codes for CASRSGGAGEETQYF.

The chain is built from TRBV4-2 and TRBJ2-7; 7 bases align to TRBD2. CDR1 and CDR2 from the germline V gene are LGHNA and YNFKEQ. The CDR3 spans 15 residues. Germline trimming cut 2 bases from V and 6 bases from J; bases unmatched to any gene: 10. This CDR3 reads CASSQISGTTLEQYF. The CDR3 DNA follows: TGTGCCAGCAGCCAAATCTCCGGGACTACCCTCGAGCAGTACTTC.

The chain links TRBV19 to TRBJ2-3, with no clear D. Germline CDR1 is LNHDA and CDR2 is SQIVND (reference sequence). The CDR3 runs 17 residues. V lost 6 bases and J 6 bases, leaving 25 bases between the germline ends. CDR3 sequence: CASSPIHPDHTVDTQYF. CDR3 sequence (DNA): TGTGCCAGTAGCCCCATACACCCGGATCACACAGTGGATACGCAGTATTTT.

This clone occurred once. J is TRBJ2-4 and V is TRBV30; TRBD2 aligns across 7 bases. Looked up from germline, CDR1 is GTSNPN and CDR2 is SVGIG (reference sequence). V lost 3 bases, J lost 7 bases, and 15 bases stayed unmatched. This CDR3 has 16 amino acids. The chain's CDR3 is CAWSPLPGRGGNIQYF. DNA of the CDR3: TGTGCCTGGAGCCCTTTACCGGGCCGGGGAGGGAACATTCAGTACTTC.

The gene calls are TRBV19 and TRBJ1-2; no firm D call. The CDR3 is made up of 11 amino acids. From germline, CDR1 is LNHDA and CDR2 SQIVND (reference sequence). The V end lost 5 bases, the J end lost 8 bases, and 9 bases lay between the germline ends. The DNA for the CDR3 is TGTGCCAGTAGTGTCGCGGGGGGCTACACCTTC. Translation: CASSVAGGYTF. The whole variable domain, remainder taken from reference TRBV19 and TRBJ1-2, is DGGITQSPKYLFRKEGQNVTLSCEQNLNHDAMYWYRQDPGQGLRLIYYSQIVNDFQKGDIAEGYSVSREKKESFPLTVTSAQKNPTAFYLCASSVAGGYTFGSGTRLTVV.

Remarks on this clone: Germline and junction disagree at one end, which may indicate a read error. The V call is TRBV9, the J call TRBJ1-1; 9 bases match TRBD1. Germline-derived CDR1 and CDR2 are SGDLS and YYNGEE. The CDR3 contains 15 residues. CDR3 loop: CASSASGTGPLKLVF. CDR3 DNA sequence: TGTGCCAGCAGCGCCTCAGGGACAGGGCCTCTGAAGTTGGTCTTT.

The chain is built from TRBV18 and TRBJ2-6; 8 bases map to TRBD1. Germline assignment: CDR1 KGHSH and CDR2 LQKENI. Trimming removed 6 bases from V and 5 bases from J; junction bases left unmatched: 12. CDR3 size: 17 residues. The chain's CDR3 is CASSFGTGGFRANVLTF. In nucleotides, the CDR3 is TGTGCCAGCTCCTTCGGGACAGGAGGTTTTAGGGCCAACGTCCTGACTTTC.

The chain couples TRBV4-3 to TRBJ1-4; no reliable D call. The germline V and J ends were trimmed by 3 bases and 5 bases, with 13 bases remaining between them. The CDR3 spans 15 residues. Germline CDR1 and CDR2: LGHNA and YSLEER. CDR3 DNA sequence: TGCGCCAGCAGCCAGAGGCGTCAGCCAAATGAAAAACTGTTTTTT. This encodes CASSQRRQPNEKLFF.

This clone appeared a single time. The V and J genes are TRBV6-5 and TRBJ1-5; D might be TRBD1 (5 bases). Trimming took 5 bases from V and 9 from J, leaving 17 bases between them. Germline CDR1 reads MNHEY; CDR2 reads SVGAGI. This CDR3 spans 14 amino acids. CDR3 protein: CASSEGAGASPQHF. The DNA for the CDR3 is TGTGCCAGCAGTGAAGGGGCAGGAGCTTCGCCCCAGCATTTT.

V is TRBV6-5 and J is TRBJ2-5; D call uncertain. CDR1 is MNHEY and CDR2 is SVGAGI in the germline V gene. The CDR3 consists of 14 residues. With 6 bases removed from V and 5 bases from J, the gap between germline ends came to 16 bases. The CDR3 DNA reads as TGTGCCAGCAGAAACAAACTGGGCGTGGAGACCCAGTACTTC. As protein: CASRNKLGVETQYF.

J is TRBJ2-3 and V is TRBV6-5; 10 bases map to TRBD2. The V segment lost 2 bases and the J segment 4 bases; nucleotides outside the gene matches: 0. Germline CDR1 and CDR2: MNHEY and SVGAGI. This CDR3 has 14 residues. CDR3 region: CASSYGTSADTQYF. CDR3 nucleotides: TGTGCCAGCAGTTACGGGACTAGCGCAGATACGCAGTATTTT.

The V and J genes are TRBV27 and TRBJ1-2; D not certain. V gave up 5 bases and J gave up 4 bases, with 17 bases separating them. There are 15 residues in the CDR3. Looked up from germline, CDR1 is MNHEY and CDR2 is SMNVEV (reference sequence). In DNA, the CDR3 is TGTGCCAGCAGTCAACTCCTGGGCATCTCCTATGGCTACACCTTC. Its translation: CASSQLLGISYGYTF.

This rearrangement joins TRBV10-2 to TRBJ2-3; 13 bases match TRBD2. V was pared by 7 bases and J by 3 bases, with 1 base of the junction left unmatched. Germline V gives CDR1 WSHSY, CDR2 SAAADI. The CDR3 sequence is 14 residues long. CDR3 loop: CASKGLAGTDTQYF. Here the CDR3 DNA reads TGCGCCAGCAAGGGACTAGCGGGAACAGATACGCAGTATTTT.

The chain is built from TRBV6-5 and TRBJ2-7; no clear D gene. This CDR3 has 15 amino acids. In germline, CDR1 is MNHEY, CDR2 SVGAGI. V lost 0 bases to trimming and J lost 0 bases, with 9 bases between them. CDR3 region: CASSYSAGSSYEQYF. CDR3 nucleotide sequence: TGTGCCAGCAGTTACTCCGCCGGGTCCTCCTACGAGCAGTACTTC.

The chain recombines TRBV28 with TRBJ1-2, with 7 bases that match TRBD1. Trimming removed 4 bases from V and 0 bases from J; junction bases left unmatched: 5. Germline CDR1 MDHEN, CDR2 SYDVKM. The CDR3 runs to 15 residues. In nucleotides, the CDR3 is TGTGCCAGCAGTTCTTGGACAGGTTCTAACTATGGCTACACCTTC. This gives the protein CASSSWTGSNYGYTF.

V gene TRBV28 combines with J gene TRBJ1-2, with D possibly being TRBD1 (5 bases). Trimming shortened V by 10 bases and J by 0 bases, and 12 bases separated the two germline ends. The CDR3 loop spans 13 amino acids. CDR1 MDHEN and CDR2 SYDVKM come from the germline V gene. This CDR3 reads CATPGLSNYGYTF. The CDR3 bases are TGTGCCACCCCGGGACTGTCTAACTATGGCTACACCTTC.

This sequence joins TRBV9 and TRBJ2-5; TRBD2 agrees at 7 bases. The CDR3 runs to 16 residues. Germline assignment: CDR1 SGDLS and CDR2 YYNGEE. J was trimmed by 0 bases and V by 0 bases; bases with no gene match: 5. CDR3 in amino acids: CASSVGGGGHQETQYF. The CDR3, as DNA: TGTGCCAGCAGCGTAGGGGGCGGGGGACACCAAGAGACCCAGTACTTC. Using reference TRBV9 and TRBJ2-5 for the parts outside the CDR3, the full variable domain is DSGVTQTPKHLITATGQRVTLRCSPRSGDLSVYWYQQSLDQGLQFLIQYYNGEERAKGNILERFSAQQFPDLHSELNLSSLELGDSALYFCASSVGGGGHQETQYFGPGTRLLVL.

The J gene is TRBJ2-1, the V gene TRBV7-9; 9 nucleotides line up with TRBD1. Trimming took 4 bases from V and 2 from J; bases not matched to a gene: 15. Germline values: CDR1 SEHNR, CDR2 FQNEAQ (reference sequence). The CDR3 extends over 19 amino acids. In DNA form, the CDR3 reads TGTGCCAGCAGCTCATCGGCGTGGGGGGACAGGGTTCCCTACAATGAGCAGTTCTTC. This codes for CASSSSAWGDRVPYNEQFF.

This clone has only one observation. The rearrangement uses TRBV6-5 and TRBJ2-7, with 8 positions matching TRBD1. J lost 7 bases, V lost 5 bases, and 7 bases had no gene match. This CDR3 has 13 residues. CDR1 and CDR2 from the germline V gene are MNHEY and SVGAGI. The CDR3 region is CASSPRQGREQYF. CDR3 DNA: TGTGCCAGCAGTCCCCGACAGGGGAGGGAGCAGTACTTC.